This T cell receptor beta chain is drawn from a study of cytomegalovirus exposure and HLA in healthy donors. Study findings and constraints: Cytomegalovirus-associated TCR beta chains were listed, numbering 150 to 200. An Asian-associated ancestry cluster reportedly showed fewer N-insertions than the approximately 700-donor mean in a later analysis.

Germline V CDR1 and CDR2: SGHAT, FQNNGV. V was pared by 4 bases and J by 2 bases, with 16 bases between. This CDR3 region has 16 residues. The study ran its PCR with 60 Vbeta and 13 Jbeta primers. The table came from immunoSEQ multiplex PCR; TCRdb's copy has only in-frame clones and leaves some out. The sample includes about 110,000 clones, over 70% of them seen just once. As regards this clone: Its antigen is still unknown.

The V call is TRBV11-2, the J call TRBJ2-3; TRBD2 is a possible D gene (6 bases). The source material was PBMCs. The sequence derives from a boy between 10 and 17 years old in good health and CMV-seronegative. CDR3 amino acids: CASSSLYGGYTDTQYF. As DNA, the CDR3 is TGTGCCAGCAGCTCCCTGTACGGGGGTTACACAGATACGCAGTATTTT.